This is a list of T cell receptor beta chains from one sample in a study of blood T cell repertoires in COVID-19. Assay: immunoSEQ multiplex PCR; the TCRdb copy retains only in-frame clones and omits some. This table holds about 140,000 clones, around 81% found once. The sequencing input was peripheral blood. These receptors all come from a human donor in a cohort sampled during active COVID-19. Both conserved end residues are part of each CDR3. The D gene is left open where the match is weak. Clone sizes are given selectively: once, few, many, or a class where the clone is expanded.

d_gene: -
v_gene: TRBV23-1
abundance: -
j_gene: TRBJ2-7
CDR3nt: TGCGCCAGCACCCATTGGGACAAGGAGTCAAAAGGGTCCTACGAGCAGTACTTC
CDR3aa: CASTHWDKESKGSYEQYF

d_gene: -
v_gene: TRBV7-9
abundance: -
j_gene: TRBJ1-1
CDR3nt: TGTGCCAGCAGCTTAGTGCAGTACACTGAAGCTTTCTTT
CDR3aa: CASSLVQYTEAFF

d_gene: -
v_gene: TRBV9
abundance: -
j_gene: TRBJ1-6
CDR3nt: TGTGCCAGCAGCGTAGAGAGTCGTAATTCACCCCTCCACTTT
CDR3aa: CASSVESRNSPLHF

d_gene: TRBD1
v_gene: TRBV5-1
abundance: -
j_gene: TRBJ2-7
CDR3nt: TGCGCCAGCAGCTACAACAGGGGTTCCTACGAGCAGTACTTC
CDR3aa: CASSYNRGSYEQYF

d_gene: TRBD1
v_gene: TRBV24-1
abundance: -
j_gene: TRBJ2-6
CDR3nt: TGTGCCACCAGTGATTTGCCGAGATGGACAGGGGGAGTTGTGACTGGGGCCAACGTCCTGACTTTC
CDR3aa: CATSDLPRWTGGVVTGANVLTF

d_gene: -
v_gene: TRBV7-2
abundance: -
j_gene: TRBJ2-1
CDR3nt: TGTGCCAGCAGCTTGTACGTGGCCGACAATGAGCAGTTCTTC
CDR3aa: CASSLYVADNEQFF

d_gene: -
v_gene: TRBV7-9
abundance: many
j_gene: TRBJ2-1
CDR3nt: TGTGCCAGCAGCTTGGAACTAGCCTCCTACAATGAGCAGTTCTTC
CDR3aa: CASSLELASYNEQFF

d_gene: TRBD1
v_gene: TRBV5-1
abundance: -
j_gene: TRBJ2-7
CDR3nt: TGCGCCAGCAGCTTGGTTCAGACAGGGCGGACCTCCTACGAGCAGTACTTC
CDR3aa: CASSLVQTGRTSYEQYF

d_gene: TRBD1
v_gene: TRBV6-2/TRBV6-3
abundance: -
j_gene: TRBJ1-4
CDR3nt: TGTGCCAGCAGTTTCGGAGCCCGGGACAGGGGAGATGAAAAACTGTTTTTT
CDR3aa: CASSFGARDRGDEKLFF

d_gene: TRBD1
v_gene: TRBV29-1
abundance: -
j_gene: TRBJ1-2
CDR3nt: TGCAGCGTTGGCAGGGGGTCCCGCGACTATGGCTACACCTTC
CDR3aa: CSVGRGSRDYGYTF

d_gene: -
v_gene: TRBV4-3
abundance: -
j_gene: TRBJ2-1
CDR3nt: TGCGCCAGCAGCCAAGATGGACTGGGGATAGGGAAGAATGAGCAGTTCTTC
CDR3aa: CASSQDGLGIGKNEQFF

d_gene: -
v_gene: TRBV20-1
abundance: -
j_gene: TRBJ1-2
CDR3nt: TGCAGTGCTACCCCCACCCGGGACTACACCTTC
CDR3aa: CSATPTRDYTF

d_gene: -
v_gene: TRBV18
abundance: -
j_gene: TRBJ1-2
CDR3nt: TGTGCCAGCTCACCACCGGGCCACTATGGCTACACCTTC
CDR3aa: CASSPPGHYGYTF

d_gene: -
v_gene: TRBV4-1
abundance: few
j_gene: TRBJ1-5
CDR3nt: TGCGCCAGCAGCCAAGGGTCCCTAGGGAGGTTAAATCAGCCCCAGCATTTT
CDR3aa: CASSQGSLGRLNQPQHF

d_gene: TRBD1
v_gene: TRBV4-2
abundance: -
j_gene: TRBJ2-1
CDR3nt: TGTGCCAGCAGCCCATACTCGACAGGGGGAACCTACAATGAGCAGTTCTTC
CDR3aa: CASSPYSTGGTYNEQFF

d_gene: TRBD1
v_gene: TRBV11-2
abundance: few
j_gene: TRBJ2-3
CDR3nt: TGTGCCAGCAGCTCACCTTGGGACAGGGAGGAAAGGGATACGCAGTATTTT
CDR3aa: CASSSPWDREERDTQYF

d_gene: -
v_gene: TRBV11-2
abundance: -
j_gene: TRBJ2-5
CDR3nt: TGTGCCAGCAGCCCCTATCAAGGAGACCTCGGAGGGACCCAGTACTTC
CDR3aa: CASSPYQGDLGGTQYF

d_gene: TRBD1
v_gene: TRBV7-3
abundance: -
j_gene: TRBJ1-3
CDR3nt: TGTGCCAGCAGCACAGGGGCTGGAAACACCATATATTTT
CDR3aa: CASSTGAGNTIYF

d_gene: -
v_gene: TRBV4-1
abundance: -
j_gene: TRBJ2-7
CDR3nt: TGCGCCAGCAGCCCCGGTAGCTTCGACAGATCCTCCTACGAGCAGTACTTC
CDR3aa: CASSPGSFDRSSYEQYF

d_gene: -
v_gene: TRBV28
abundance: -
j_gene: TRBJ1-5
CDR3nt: TGTGCCAGCAGTCTCCCCGGGGGGAACAATCAGCCCCAGCATTTT
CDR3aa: CASSLPGGNNQPQHF

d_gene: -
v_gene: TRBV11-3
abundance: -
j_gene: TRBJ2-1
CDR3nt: TGTGCCAGCAGCTTGGGCAGGGTTAACTATGAGCAGTTCTTC
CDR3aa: CASSLGRVNYEQFF

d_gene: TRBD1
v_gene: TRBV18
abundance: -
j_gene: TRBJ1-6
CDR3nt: TGTGCCAGCTCACCGGGACAGGGGCCTAATTCACCCCTCCACTTT
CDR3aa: CASSPGQGPNSPLHF

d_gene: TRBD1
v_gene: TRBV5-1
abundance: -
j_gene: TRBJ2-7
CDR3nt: TGCGCCAGCAGCCCGGAGACAGGGGGGTCCTACGAGCAGTACTTC
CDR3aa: CASSPETGGSYEQYF

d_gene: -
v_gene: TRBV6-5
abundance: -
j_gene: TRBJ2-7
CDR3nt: TGTGCCAGCAGTCTTACGGGAAGTCCCTACGAGCAGTACTTC
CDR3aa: CASSLTGSPYEQYF

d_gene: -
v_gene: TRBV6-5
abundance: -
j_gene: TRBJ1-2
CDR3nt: TGTGCCAGCAGGCCGCCAGGGTCAAGGAATGGCTACACCTTC
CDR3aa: CASRPPGSRNGYTF

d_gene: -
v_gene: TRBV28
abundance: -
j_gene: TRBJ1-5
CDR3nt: TGTGCCAGCACCCGACGGGGAGGGCCCCAGCATTTT
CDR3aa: CASTRRGGPQHF